Listed below are T cell receptor beta chains from one sample, sequenced in a study of OX40 agonist ivuxolimab in advanced cancers. Profiled with immunoSEQ multiplex PCR; TCRdb holds only in-frame clones, not every one. The table has tens of thousands of clones, roughly nine tenths seen once. Source: CD4+ or CD8+ T cells sorted from blood, taken in a trial of the OX40 agonist ivuxolimab. These receptors came from an adult with an advanced solid tumor such as melanoma, head and neck, liver or kidney cancer. Both conserved end residues are part of each CDR3. D genes are given only for firm matches. Clone size is not always given. Where it is, it says once, few, many or a class for expanded clones.

v_call	d_call	j_call	clone_size	cdr3_aa	cdr3_nt
TRBV29-1	TRBD2	TRBJ2-1	once	CSVEGASGPYNEQFF	TGCAGCGTTGAAGGGGCTAGCGGGCCTTACAATGAGCAGTTCTTC
TRBV4-2	-	TRBJ2-1	-	CASSPLSTGVGNEQFF	TGTGCCAGCAGCCCTCTCTCGACGGGAGTGGGGAATGAGCAGTTCTTC
TRBV19	TRBD2	TRBJ2-1	-	CASSTQTSGGPVRGLINEQFF	TGTGCCAGTAGTACCCAAACTAGCGGGGGGCCCGTTAGGGGATTAATTAATGAGCAGTTCTTC
TRBV28	TRBD2	TRBJ2-7	-	CASSLTGGQTREQYF	TGTGCCAGCAGTTTGACGGGGGGGCAAACGCGCGAGCAGTACTTC
TRBV13	-	TRBJ2-7	-	CASSPAGWPYEQYF	TGTGCCAGCAGCCCAGCTGGGTGGCCCTACGAGCAGTACTTC
TRBV15	-	TRBJ1-2	once	CATSRGLPGGYGYTF	TGTGCCACCAGCAGAGGCCTGCCGGGTGGGTATGGCTACACCTTC
TRBV28	TRBD1	TRBJ1-5	few	CASRQDRGQHQPQHF	TGTGCCAGCAGGCAGGACAGGGGGCAACATCAGCCCCAGCATTTT
TRBV6-5	TRBD1	TRBJ1-2	-	CASSYGTGGYGYTF	TGTGCCAGCAGTTACGGGACAGGGGGCTATGGCTACACCTTC
TRBV2	TRBD1	TRBJ1-2	-	CASSDRASEGASVEGYTF	TGTGCCAGCAGTGATAGGGCCAGTGAGGGGGCGTCAGTGGAGGGCTACACCTTC
TRBV9	-	TRBJ2-7	-	CASSVGDDSYEQYF	TGTGCCAGCAGCGTTGGGGATGACTCCTACGAGCAGTACTTC
TRBV9	-	TRBJ2-2	medium-sized	CASSVGMWGTGELFF	TGTGCCAGCAGCGTAGGGATGTGGGGGACCGGGGAGCTGTTTTTT